This entry concerns a single T cell receptor (beta chain). As yet, its antigen is unknown. This specimen comes from a study of T cell repertoires in cytomegalovirus infection. The overall study: Through public TCR beta signatures, both CMV infection and matching HLA type were indicated. Study conclusions and caveats: Cumulative frequency (of public TCR beta family members) identified carriers of CMV plus the relevant HLA. What dominated the ex vivo response were HLA-C-restricted CMV-specific TCR beta clonotypes.

TCRdb ran MiXCR on the reads and lists one entry per CDR3 protein. This sample has roughly 500,000 distinct CDR3 sequences, with about 15% found just once. The CDR3 spans 17 residues. The V and J ends lost 2 bases and 0 bases respectively, with 17 bases between them. The germline V gene has CDR1 GTSNPN and CDR2 SVGIG (reference sequence). The sequencing sample was made of CD8+ T cells from PBMCs. The receptor was isolated from a human donor in good health (CMV status not recorded). Some clones in this sample may be carry-over from other donors' samples. The chain couples TRBV30 to TRBJ1-5; D is possibly TRBD1 (6 bases). CDR3 nucleotide sequence: TGTGCCTGGAGTCCTCCGGACAGATCTTATAGCAATCAGCCCCAGCATTTT. This translates into CAWSPPDRSYSNQPQHF.